This note documents a single T cell receptor beta chain sequence. This specimen belongs to a study of T cell responses to AZD1222 COVID-19 vaccine. V gave up 9 bases and J gave up 0 bases; unmatched junction bases: 11. Germline V gene data show CDR1 as SGHNT and CDR2 as YYREEE (reference sequence). The CDR3 extends over 15 amino acids. The assay was immunoSEQ multiplex PCR, and TCRdb's table has in-frame clones only and misses some. The sample records some 190,000 clones, just over 90% being singletons. This chain uses TRBV5-4 with TRBJ1-1; 7 nucleotides match TRBD1. Sequences were derived from peripheral blood, sampled 28 days after the second AZD1222 dose. This clonotype originated in an adult who received the AZD1222 COVID-19 vaccine. The chain's CDR3 is CATRTGAVMNTEAFF. DNA of the CDR3: TGTGCCACCAGAACAGGGGCGGTGATGAACACTGAAGCTTTCTTT. Full variable domain (missing parts from reference TRBV5-4 and TRBJ1-1): ETGVTQSPTHLIKTRGQQVTLRCSSQSGHNTVSWYQQALGQGPQFIFQYYREEENGRGNFPPRFSGLQFPNYSSELNVNALELDDSALYLCATRTGAVMNTEAFFGQGTRLTVV.